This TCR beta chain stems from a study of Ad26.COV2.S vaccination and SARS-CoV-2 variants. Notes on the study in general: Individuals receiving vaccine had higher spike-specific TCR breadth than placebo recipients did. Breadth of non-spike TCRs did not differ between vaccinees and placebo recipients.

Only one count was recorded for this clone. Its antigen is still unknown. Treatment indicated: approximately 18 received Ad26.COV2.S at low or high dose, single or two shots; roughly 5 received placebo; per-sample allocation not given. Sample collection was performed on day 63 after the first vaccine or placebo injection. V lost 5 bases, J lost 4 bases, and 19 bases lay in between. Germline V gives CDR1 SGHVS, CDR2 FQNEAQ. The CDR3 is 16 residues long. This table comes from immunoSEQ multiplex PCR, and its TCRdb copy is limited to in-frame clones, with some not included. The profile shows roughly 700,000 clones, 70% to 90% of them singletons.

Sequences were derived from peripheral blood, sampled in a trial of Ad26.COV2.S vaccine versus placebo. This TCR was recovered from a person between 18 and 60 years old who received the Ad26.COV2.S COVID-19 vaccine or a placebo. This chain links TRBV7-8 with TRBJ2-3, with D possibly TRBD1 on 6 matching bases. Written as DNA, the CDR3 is TGTGCCAGCAGCCGGGACAATAGGGTATTATCAGATACGCAGTATTTT. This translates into CASSRDNRVLSDTQYF. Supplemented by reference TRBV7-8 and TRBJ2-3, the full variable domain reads GAGVSQSPRYKVAKRGQDVALRCDPISGHVSLFWYQQALGQGPEFLTYFQNEAQLDKSGLPSDRFFAERPEGSVSTLKIQRTQQEDSAVYLCASSRDNRVLSDTQYFGPGTRLTVL.